This T cell receptor (beta chain) was recovered during a study of T cell responses to AZD1222 COVID-19 vaccine. Points from the study as a whole: White British donors predominated, females outnumbered males, and clonal diversity was possibly underestimated. Two doses of AZD1222 preceded a rise in Spike-specific TCR breadth and depth.

Germline V gene data show CDR1 as MNHEY and CDR2 as SVGAGI. The length of the CDR3 is 13 residues. Comments on this clone: What it binds is unknown. At one boundary the junction diverges from the germline segment, which might be a read error.

Sequenced by immunoSEQ multiplex PCR; TCRdb stores in-frame clones only, minus some. The sample shows about 120,000 clones, 85% to 90% of them seen only once. This chain joins TRBV6-5 and TRBJ2-7; 7 bases map to TRBD1. The material was peripheral blood, obtained 28 days after the second AZD1222 dose. The sequence derives from an adult who received the AZD1222 COVID-19 vaccine. CDR3 sequence: CASSLAGGSMLDF. Here the CDR3 DNA reads TGTGCCAGCAGTTTGGCAGGGGGATCTATGCTGGACTTC.